The 29 T cell receptor beta chains reported below all come from one sample, sequenced in a study of cytomegalovirus exposure and HLA in healthy donors. PCR primers comprised 60 Vbeta and 13 Jbeta primers. Measured with immunoSEQ multiplex PCR; TCRdb has only the in-frame clones, and not every one. The sample lists roughly 100,000 clones, roughly 80% occurring once. The specimen was PBMCs. These receptors were obtained from a man in his thirties or forties in good health and CMV-seropositive.

The V and J genes are TRBV2 and TRBJ1-5; 7 nucleotides line up with TRBD1. The CDR3 runs to 14 residues. Unmatched junction bases numbered 5, after V lost 6 bases and J lost 3 bases. CDR1 and CDR2 (germline): SNHLY, FYNNEI. The CDR3: CASRVDRANQPQHF. The CDR3 region has the DNA TGTGCCAGCAGGGTTGACAGGGCCAATCAGCCCCAGCATTTT.

CDR3 coding DNA: TGCGCCAGCAGCCAGGGACAGGGAAGCAATCAGCCCCAGCATTTT. Translating it yields CASSQGQGSNQPQHF. This chain uses TRBV4-3 with TRBJ1-5; 9 nucleotides align to TRBD1. CDR1 LGHNA and CDR2 YSLEER come from the germline V gene. This CDR3 is 15 amino acids long. V lost 3 bases, J lost 1 base, and 1 base stayed unmatched.

This sequence joins TRBV27 and TRBJ2-1; tentative D call: TRBD2 (5 bases). The CDR3 has 16 residues. Trimming cost V 6 bases and J 0 bases, with 15 bases left between them. Germline values: CDR1 MNHEY, CDR2 SMNVEV (reference sequence). The CDR3 nucleotides are TGTGCCAGCAGGAATCAGAGGGATAGCTCCTACAATGAGCAGTTCTTC. Protein sequence: CASRNQRDSSYNEQFF.

The chain joins TRBV5-4 to TRBJ1-5, with D possibly TRBD1 on 6 matching bases. The ends were cut back, 0 bases at V and 7 bases at J, with 11 bases in the middle. Germline V CDR1 and CDR2: SGHNT, YYREEE (reference sequence). This CDR3 is built from 14 residues. This CDR3 reads CASSLEGQGQPQHF. Here the CDR3 DNA reads TGTGCCAGCAGCTTGGAGGGGCAGGGGCAGCCCCAGCATTTT.

V is TRBV5-1 and J is TRBJ2-5; D is ambiguous. This CDR3 contains 13 residues. The germline gives CDR1 SGHRS, CDR2 YFSETQ. Trimming removed 0 bases at V and 6 bases at J, with 9 bases between. The CDR3 sequence: CASSLGHSQTQYF. CDR3 DNA sequence: TGCGCCAGCAGCTTGGGCCACAGCCAGACCCAGTACTTC.

V gene TRBV9 combines with J gene TRBJ1-6, with a possible D match to TRBD1 (6 bases). There are 15 residues in the CDR3. V was clipped by 3 bases and J by 9 bases, with 16 bases between them. Germline V gene data show CDR1 as SGDLS and CDR2 as YYNGEE. CDR3 sequence reads: CASSATGSAGSPLHF. In DNA form, the CDR3 reads TGTGCCAGCAGCGCAACAGGGTCCGCGGGTTCACCCCTCCACTTT. Complete variable domain (other parts from reference TRBV9 and TRBJ1-6): DSGVTQTPKHLITATGQRVTLRCSPRSGDLSVYWYQQSLDQGLQFLIQYYNGEERAKGNILERFSAQQFPDLHSELNLSSLELGDSALYFCASSATGSAGSPLHFGNGTRLTVT.

The gene calls are TRBV6-1 and TRBJ2-7; a weak D match, TRBD1 (5 bases). This CDR3 is built from 15 residues. The germline V gene encodes CDR1 MNHNS and CDR2 SASEGT. V lost 6 bases to trimming and J lost 5 bases, with 20 bases between them. CDR3 coding DNA: TGTGCCAGCAGATCTACCCAAGGGGCGGTGGACGAGCAGTACTTC. Encoded protein: CASRSTQGAVDEQYF.

The chain combines TRBV4-3 with TRBJ1-2; unclear D gene. This CDR3 has 15 amino acids. Germline CDR1 reads LGHNA; CDR2 reads YSLEER. Trimming shortened V by 0 bases and J by 3 bases, and 11 bases separated the two germline ends. The CDR3 spells CASSQEGGSYYGYTF. The CDR3 DNA sequence: TGCGCCAGCAGCCAAGAGGGAGGGTCATACTATGGCTACACCTTC.

The rearrangement uses TRBV11-2 and TRBJ2-7, with 9 nucleotides matching TRBD2. Germline CDR1 reads SGHAT; CDR2 reads FQNNGV. The CDR3 consists of 16 residues. V lost 3 bases to trimming and J lost 0 bases; unmatched junction nucleotides: 6. The CDR3 DNA reads as TGTGCCAGCAGCTTCAGCGGGGGGCCCCTCTCCTACGAGCAGTACTTC. Its protein is CASSFSGGPLSYEQYF.

This chain joins TRBV5-1 and TRBJ2-7; 8 positions agree with TRBD1. Trimming cost V 0 bases and J 3 bases; bases outside gene matches: 5. Germline V gene data show CDR1 as SGHRS and CDR2 as YFSETQ. The CDR3 is 15 amino acids. Here the CDR3 reads CASSLAGQVFYEQYF. CDR3 nucleotides: TGCGCCAGCAGCTTGGCGGGACAGGTTTTCTACGAGCAGTACTTC.

In this sample, this clone turned up a few times. The genes are TRBV5-5 and TRBJ1-5, with 8 bases that match TRBD1. In germline, CDR1 is SGHKS, CDR2 YYEKEE (reference sequence). The CDR3 covers 15 residues. The junction had 5 bases not matched to a gene; V was cut back by 2 bases and J by 4 bases. Written as DNA, the CDR3 is TGTGCCAGCAGCTTACGGGGACAGGTTAATCAGCCCCAGCATTTT. Protein: CASSLRGQVNQPQHF.

This chain joins TRBV15 and TRBJ2-2; D perhaps matches TRBD1 (5 bases). The CDR3 is made up of 16 amino acids. Trimming shortened V by 5 bases and J by 3 bases, and 16 bases separated the two germline ends. Germline lookup yields CDR1 LNHNV and CDR2 YYDKDF (reference sequence). The CDR3 nucleotides are TGTGCCACCAGCTCACACACTGGCAGGGACACCGGGGAGCTGTTTTTT. Encoded protein: CATSSHTGRDTGELFF.

The rearrangement links TRBV18 to TRBJ1-2; D may be TRBD1 (6 bases). There are 15 residues in the CDR3. V shed 3 bases and J shed 4 bases, with 15 bases lying between them. The germline CDR1 and CDR2 sequences are KGHSH and LQKENI. This CDR3 is CASSPFGQQLYGYTF. CDR3 nucleotide sequence: TGTGCCAGCTCACCCTTCGGACAGCAACTCTATGGCTACACCTTC.

In regard to this clone: At one end the junction does not follow the germline gene, possibly because of a read error. V is TRBV7-7 and J is TRBJ2-1; possibly TRBD2 for D (5 bases). The CDR3 runs to 13 residues. Per the germline V gene, CDR1 is SSHAT and CDR2 is FNYEAQ (reference sequence). The DNA for the CDR3 is TGTGCTAGCAGCCCGGACTTACGCAATGAGCAGTTCTTC. Translating gives CASSPDLRNEQFF.

This clone appeared once. The chain recombines TRBV5-6 with TRBJ2-3; D remains unclear. The CDR3 runs 14 residues. V was pared by 1 base and J by 2 bases, with 8 bases between. The germline V gene has CDR1 SGHDT and CDR2 YYEEEE. The CDR3 sequence is CASSLIQATDTQYF. CDR3 DNA: TGTGCCAGCAGCTTGATCCAGGCCACAGATACGCAGTATTTT.

The V gene is TRBV16, the J gene TRBJ1-6; D call uncertain. Between the trimmed V and J ends, which lost 2 bases and 11 bases, there was a span of 16 bases. Germline values: CDR1 KGHSY, CDR2 FQNENV. This CDR3 is built from 15 residues. The CDR3 protein is CASSQTRGGRTPLHF. CDR3 nucleotide sequence: TGTGCCAGCAGCCAAACCCGTGGAGGGAGGACACCCCTCCACTTT.

This chain joins TRBV7-2 and TRBJ2-5; 14 bases are shared with TRBD2. The trim removed 5 bases at V and 5 bases at J, leaving 13 bases unmatched. The CDR3 spans 18 residues. The germline CDR1 and CDR2 sequences are SGHTA and FQGNSA. CDR3 sequence (DNA): TGTGCCAGCAGCCGGGGACTAGCGGGAGCCCCTTCAGAGGAGACCCAGTACTTC. Its protein product is CASSRGLAGAPSEETQYF.

This chain uses TRBV5-6 with TRBJ1-2; a weak D match, TRBD1 (6 bases). The CDR3 spans 14 residues. V was cut by 4 bases and J by 2 bases, with 12 bases left in between. From germline, CDR1 is SGHDT and CDR2 YYEEEE. CDR3 in DNA: TGTGCCAGCAGCGCCCGGACAGTAAACTATGGCTACACCTTC. Its translation: CASSARTVNYGYTF. The variable domain in full, with the rest retrieved from reference TRBV5-6 and TRBJ1-2, is DAGVTQSPTHLIKTRGQQVTLRCSPKSGHDTVSWYQQALGQGPQFIFQYYEEEERQRGNFPDRFSGHQFPNYSSELNVNALLLGDSALYLCASSARTVNYGYTFGSGTRLTVV.

A single count supports this clone. The chain links TRBV6-1 to TRBJ1-4; a possible D gene is TRBD1 (6 bases). This CDR3 region has 14 residues. Per the germline V gene, CDR1 is MNHNS and CDR2 is SASEGT. Trimming pared 7 bases from V and 2 bases from J, leaving 11 bases between. CDR3: CASNHQGTNEKLFF. CDR3 DNA sequence: TGTGCCAGCAATCACCAGGGGACTAATGAAAAACTGTTTTTT.

The chain links TRBV5-4 to TRBJ1-2; possibly TRBD1 for D (6 bases). Trimming took off 1 base at V and 3 bases at J, with 13 bases between the two ends. Germline loops: CDR1 SGHNT, CDR2 YYREEE (reference sequence). The CDR3 has 15 amino acids. The CDR3 region has the DNA TGTGCCAGCAGCTTGTCACAGGGAAGTTACTATGGCTACACCTTC. It is translated as CASSLSQGSYYGYTF.

The V call is TRBV5-1, the J call TRBJ1-1; unclear D gene. V lost 6 bases and J lost 3, with 9 bases in between. Germline lookup yields CDR1 SGHRS and CDR2 YFSETQ. CDR3 length equals 12 residues. CDR3 sequence reads: CASKIRDTEAFF. CDR3 DNA sequence: TGCGCCAGCAAAATCCGGGACACTGAAGCTTTCTTT.

This clone showed up just a few times. The chain carries TRBV5-4 and TRBJ2-7; D possibly corresponds to TRBD2 (6 bases). Germline V gene lookup returns CDR1 SGHNT and CDR2 YYREEE (reference sequence). V lost 1 base, J lost 1 base, and 15 bases lay in between. The CDR3 totals 16 residues. The CDR3 DNA reads TGTGCCAGCAGCTTGAAGGGACTTCCGGGGTCCTACGAGCAGTACTTC. The encoded protein is CASSLKGLPGSYEQYF.

This clone was counted a single time. The chain employs TRBV19 and TRBJ1-4; D uncertain. There are 15 residues in the CDR3. Trimming removed 5 bases at V and 2 bases at J, with 12 bases between. Germline V gene data show CDR1 as LNHDA and CDR2 as SQIVND (reference sequence). CDR3 nucleotides: TGTGCCAGTAGTCCCGGTACGCGGACTAATGAAAAACTGTTTTTT. Translation: CASSPGTRTNEKLFF.

The gene calls are TRBV7-2 and TRBJ1-2; possibly TRBD1 for D (5 bases). Germline V gene lookup returns CDR1 SGHTA and CDR2 FQGNSA. This CDR3 spans 16 amino acids. Between the trimmed V and J ends, which lost 0 bases and 1 base, there was a span of 12 bases. CDR3 bases: TGTGCCAGCAGCTTAGCCGGTGGGGGGGGTAACTATGGCTACACCTTC. Protein: CASSLAGGGGNYGYTF.

The chain links TRBV9 to TRBJ2-5; TRBD1 matches at 8 bases. With 0 bases clipped from V and 4 bases from J, the junction kept 8 bases outside the gene matches. Germline CDR1 is SGDLS and CDR2 is YYNGEE. CDR3 size: 16 residues. Written as DNA, the CDR3 is TGTGCCAGCAGCGTAGAAGGACAGGGAAGGGGAGAGACCCAGTACTTC. The encoded protein is CASSVEGQGRGETQYF.

The J gene is TRBJ2-2, the V gene TRBV19; unclear D gene. Germline V gene sequence: CDR1 LNHDA, CDR2 SQIVND (reference sequence). The CDR3 totals 14 residues. V lost 2 bases and J lost 4, with 8 bases in between. CDR3 sequence: CASSIPRRTGELFF. CDR3 sequence (DNA): TGTGCCAGTAGTATACCCAGGCGCACCGGGGAGCTGTTTTTT. The whole variable domain, filled in from reference TRBV19 and TRBJ2-2, reads DGGITQSPKYLFRKEGQNVTLSCEQNLNHDAMYWYRQDPGQGLRLIYYSQIVNDFQKGDIAEGYSVSREKKESFPLTVTSAQKNPTAFYLCASSIPRRTGELFFGEGSRLTVL.

This chain uses TRBV12-5 with TRBJ2-2; 8 bases line up with TRBD1. Trimming cost V 5 bases and J 6 bases; bases outside gene matches: 8. The CDR3 runs to 15 residues. The germline CDR1 and CDR2 sequences are LGHNT and FRNRAP. The CDR3: CASGPDRGGAGELFF. Written as DNA, the CDR3 is TGTGCTAGTGGTCCCGACAGGGGTGGGGCCGGGGAGCTGTTTTTT.

The chain combines TRBV27 with TRBJ1-6; a weak D match, TRBD1 (5 bases). The CDR3 is made up of 13 amino acids. Trimming shortened V by 10 bases and J by 7 bases, and 14 bases separated the two germline ends. Germline CDR1 is MNHEY and CDR2 is SMNVEV (reference sequence). The CDR3 DNA is TGTGCCACCGGCTGGGGGGGGAATTCACCCCTCCACTTT. Residues: CATGWGGNSPLHF.

V and J are TRBV7-9 and TRBJ2-7; 7 positions agree with TRBD1. Per germline, CDR1 SEHNR and CDR2 FQNEAQ (reference sequence). The CDR3 consists of 13 residues. V gave up 5 bases and J gave up 1 base; unmatched junction bases: 2. Written as DNA, the CDR3 is TGTGCCAGCAGCACGGGACAGTCCTACGAGCAGTACTTC. Translation: CASSTGQSYEQYF.